The sequence of this T cell receptor (beta chain) was determined in a study of a mutant IDH1 vaccine in newly diagnosed glioma. The time point was: week 23, last vaccination. Each vaccine dose was 300 ug of mutant IDH1 20-mer peptide, with topical imiquimod. Comment on this clone: What it binds is not known.

Libraries were prepared by immunoSEQ multiplex PCR; TCRdb keeps only in-frame clonotypes and omits some of them. The sample lists about 82,000 clones; 70% to 90% were seen once. CDR1 SGHTA and CDR2 FQGNSA come from the germline V gene. The ends were cut back, 2 bases at V and 4 bases at J, with 10 bases in the middle. CDR3 length equals 14 residues. V usage is TRBV7-2 and J usage is TRBJ2-3; D is uncertain. Sequencing was performed on PBMCs, taken from a glioma patient whose treatment included an IDH1 peptide vaccine. This clonotype was obtained from a man aged 30 to 39 with glioma. Some clones in this sample may be carry-over from other donors' samples. The CDR3 region is CASSLSWIPDTQYF. As DNA, the CDR3 is TGTGCCAGCAGCTTAAGTTGGATCCCAGATACGCAGTATTTT.